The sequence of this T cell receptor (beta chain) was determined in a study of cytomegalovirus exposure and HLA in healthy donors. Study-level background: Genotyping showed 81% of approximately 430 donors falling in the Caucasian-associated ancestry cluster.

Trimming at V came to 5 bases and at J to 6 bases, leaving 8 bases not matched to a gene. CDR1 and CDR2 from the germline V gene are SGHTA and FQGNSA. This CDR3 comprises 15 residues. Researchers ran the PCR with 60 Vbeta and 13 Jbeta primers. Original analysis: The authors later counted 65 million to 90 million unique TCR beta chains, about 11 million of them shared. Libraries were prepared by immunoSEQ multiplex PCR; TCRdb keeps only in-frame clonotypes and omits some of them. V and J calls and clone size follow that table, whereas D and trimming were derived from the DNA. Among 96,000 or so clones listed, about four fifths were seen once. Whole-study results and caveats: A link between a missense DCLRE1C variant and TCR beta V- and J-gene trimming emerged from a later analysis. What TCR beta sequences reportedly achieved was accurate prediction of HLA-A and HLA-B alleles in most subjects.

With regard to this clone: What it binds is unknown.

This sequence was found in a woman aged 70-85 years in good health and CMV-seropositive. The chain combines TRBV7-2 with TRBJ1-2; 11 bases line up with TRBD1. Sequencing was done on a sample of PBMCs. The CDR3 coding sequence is TGTGCCAGCAGCGGGACCCGGACAGGGGGCGATGGCTACACCTTC. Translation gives CASSGTRTGGDGYTF.